This T cell receptor beta chain was identified during a study of blood T cell repertoires in COVID-19. In the study overall: T cells, B-cell-depleted T cells, or PBMCs provided the cDNA or gDNA that served as material.

CDR1 and CDR2 from the germline V gene are MNHEY and SMNVEV (reference sequence). The CDR3 runs to 16 residues. V was pared by 4 bases and J by 4 bases, with 18 bases between. Participants, roughly 18 to 90 years old, spanned around 25 US areas. TCRdb keeps only in-frame clones here, not all; method: immunoSEQ multiplex PCR. Of about 250,000 clones listed, 65% to 90% are singletons. This chain links TRBV27 with TRBJ2-3; unclear D gene. The sequenced material came from PBMCs or T cells enriched from blood (not recorded which). The sequence was obtained from a man between 35 and 55 years old who had recovered from COVID-19. The CDR3 reads CASSSRLERFPDTQYF. As DNA, the CDR3 is TGTGCCAGCAGTTCCCGTCTAGAAAGGTTTCCAGATACGCAGTATTTT.